Presented here are 16 T cell receptor beta chains from one specimen sequenced in a study of CD8 T cells in ankylosing spondylitis. TCRdb reprocessed the 5' RACE reads via MiXCR and lists one record per CDR3 protein. Of about 150,000 distinct CDR3 sequences detected, approximately 32% appear once; the ten largest clones hold over 5.5%. Sequencing was done on a sample of synovial fluid, either unsorted or a sorted T cell fraction (not recorded which). The receptors were sampled from a male donor with ankylosing spondylitis.

The sample holds a few counts of this clonotype. This chain uses TRBV14 with TRBJ2-1; 7 nucleotides line up with TRBD1. Per germline, CDR1 SGHDN and CDR2 FVKESK. The length of the CDR3 is 14 residues. With V trimmed by 5 bases and J by 4 bases, 5 bases remained unmatched. The CDR3 sequence is CASSWDRSYNEQFF. The CDR3 region has the DNA TGTGCCAGCAGCTGGGACAGATCATACAATGAGCAGTTCTTC.

J is TRBJ2-7 and V is TRBV7-2; unclear D gene. Deletions cut 5 bases from V and 3 bases from J, with 17 bases between. The length of the CDR3 is 15 residues. CDR1 is SGHTA and CDR2 is FQGNSA in the germline V gene. The CDR3 nucleotides are TGTGCCAGCAGCCCCCAGACCGGACCCCTCTACGAGCAGTACTTC. Translated, it gives CASSPQTGPLYEQYF. The variable domain in full, completed from reference TRBV7-2 and TRBJ2-7, reads GAGVSQSPSNKVTEKGKDVELRCDPISGHTALYWYRQSLGQGLEFLIYFQGNSAPDKSGLPSDRFSAERTGGSVSTLTIQRTQQEDSAVYLCASSPQTGPLYEQYFGPGTRLTVT.

The chain joins TRBV3-1 to TRBJ1-1, with D possibly TRBD1 on 5 matching bases. The CDR3 runs to 15 residues. V was cut by 1 base and J by 1 base, with 10 bases left in between. Per the germline V gene, CDR1 is LGHDT and CDR2 is YNNKEL (reference sequence). CDR3 sequence: CASSQGTLKNTEAFF. CDR3 DNA sequence: TGTGCCAGCAGCCAAGGGACACTTAAGAACACTGAAGCTTTCTTT.

This clonotype has more than one count but fewer than ten. The chain uses TRBV5-1 and TRBJ1-1; D not certain. V gave up 0 bases and J gave up 4 bases, with 10 bases separating them. CDR3 length: 14 residues. Germline V gene data show CDR1 as SGHRS and CDR2 as YFSETQ. The CDR3 sequence is CASSLDPHSTEAFF. The CDR3 DNA follows: TGCGCCAGCAGCTTGGATCCCCACAGCACTGAAGCTTTCTTT.

The chain links TRBV10-3 to TRBJ1-6; D call uncertain. Germline CDR1 reads ENHRY; CDR2 reads SYGVKD. This CDR3 comprises 14 residues. Trimming cost V 2 bases and J 7 bases, with 9 bases left between them. The CDR3 DNA is TGTGCCATCAGTGAGCTGGGTGCGAATTCACCCCTCCACTTT. It translates to CAISELGANSPLHF.

The chain carries TRBV11-2 and TRBJ1-3; 8 nucleotides match TRBD1. The CDR3 has 17 amino acids. V dropped 5 bases and J dropped 3; count of bases not matched to a gene: 12. The V gene's germline CDR1 is SGHAT and CDR2 FQNNGV. The CDR3 region has the DNA TGTGCCAGCAGCCCTTTCGAAGGCAGGGGGCTTGGAAACACCATATATTTT. Residues: CASSPFEGRGLGNTIYF.

The V gene is TRBV2, the J gene TRBJ1-1; D gene ambiguous. Germline V CDR1 and CDR2: SNHLY, FYNNEI. This CDR3 spans 13 amino acids. Trimming pared 6 bases from V and 1 base from J, leaving 9 bases between. The CDR3 loop is CASRDFKNTEAFF. In nucleotides, the CDR3 is TGTGCCAGCAGGGACTTTAAGAACACTGAAGCTTTCTTT.

This rearrangement joins TRBV27 to TRBJ2-7, with D maybe TRBD2 (6 bases). Germline V CDR1 and CDR2: MNHEY, SMNVEV (reference sequence). The V and J ends lost 0 bases and 1 base respectively, with 7 bases between them. The CDR3 length is 14 residues. CDR3 sequence (DNA): TGTGCCAGCAGTTTATCGACTAGTTCCTACGAGCAGTACTTC. It translates to CASSLSTSSYEQYF.

The chain employs TRBV4-1 and TRBJ1-3, with D possibly matching TRBD1 (5 bases). V gave up 1 base and J gave up 0 bases, with 19 bases separating them. The CDR3 has 19 amino acids. Germline CDR1 reads MGHRA; CDR2 reads YSYEKL. CDR3 sequence reads: CASSQGLSPGLNSGNTIYF. The CDR3 DNA reads TGCGCCAGCAGCCAAGGTCTTTCCCCGGGACTCAACTCTGGAAACACCATATATTTT.

The V gene is TRBV10-3, the J gene TRBJ2-4, with 7 bases matching TRBD2. Germline values: CDR1 ENHRY, CDR2 SYGVKD. The CDR3 is made up of 13 amino acids. Losses at the gene ends were 11 bases for V and 2 bases for J; bases not matched to a gene: 6. CDR3: CAASGAPKNIQYF. CDR3 nucleotides: TGTGCCGCTAGCGGAGCACCCAAAAACATTCAGTACTTC.

The chain couples TRBV20-1 to TRBJ2-3; D is ambiguous. With 3 bases removed from V and 6 bases from J, the gap between germline ends came to 13 bases. The CDR3 consists of 13 residues. Germline V lookup: CDR1 DFQATT, CDR2 SNEGSKA (reference sequence). The CDR3 nucleotides read TGCAGTGCTAGTGGACCTCCAGAGGATACGCAGTATTTT. This translates into CSASGPPEDTQYF.

Ten or more counts support this clonotype. The chain joins TRBV11-2 to TRBJ2-2; D is ambiguous. There are 18 residues in the CDR3. Germline V gives CDR1 SGHAT, CDR2 FQNNGV. Between the trimmed V and J ends, which lost 5 bases and 0 bases, there was a span of 19 bases. Here the CDR3 reads CASSPFHSNTANTGELFF. The CDR3 DNA follows: TGTGCCAGCAGCCCCTTCCACAGCAATACAGCGAACACCGGGGAGCTGTTTTTT. The variable domain in full, completed from reference TRBV11-2 and TRBJ2-2, reads EAGVAQSPRYKIIEKRQSVAFWCNPISGHATLYWYQQILGQGPKLLIQFQNNGVVDDSQLPKDRFSAERLKGVDSTLKIQPAKLEDSAVYLCASSPFHSNTANTGELFFGEGSRLTVL.

V usage is TRBV4-1 and J usage is TRBJ2-7; 10 bases match TRBD1. The CDR3 length is 18 residues. Germline V lookup: CDR1 MGHRA, CDR2 YSYEKL. V shed 4 bases, J shed 4 bases, and the junction held 16 bases outside the gene matches. CDR3 amino acids: CASSLNWLIGQGVYEQYF. In DNA, the CDR3 is TGCGCCAGCAGCCTCAATTGGTTAATAGGACAGGGGGTTTACGAGCAGTACTTC.

Many counts were recorded for this clonotype. The V and J genes are TRBV6-2 or TRBV6-3 and TRBJ1-1; D is unclear. Germline-derived CDR1 and CDR2 are MNHEY and SVGEGT. This CDR3 region has 11 residues. Trimming stripped 7 bases from V and 5 bases from J, with 8 bases between. DNA for the CDR3: TGTGCCAGCACCTCGAGGACTGAAGCTTTCTTT. Encoded protein: CASTSRTEAFF.

This clonotype has just a few counts. V is TRBV2 and J is TRBJ1-5, with TRBD1 identical over 8 bases. CDR3 size: 15 residues. Looked up from germline, CDR1 is SNHLY and CDR2 is FYNNEI. V shed 7 bases, J shed 1 base, and the junction held 6 bases outside the gene matches. Here the CDR3 reads CASTRTGGSNQPQHF. As DNA, the CDR3 is TGTGCCAGCACCAGAACAGGGGGGAGCAATCAGCCCCAGCATTTT.

V gene TRBV28 combines with J gene TRBJ1-4, with D hard to call. The CDR3 is made up of 19 amino acids. Germline loops: CDR1 MDHEN, CDR2 SYDVKM. V was clipped by 3 bases and J by 2 bases, with 22 bases between them. As DNA, the CDR3 is TGTGCCAGCAGTTTGCATCTGGGGTTTGTAGGACCCACTAATGAAAAACTGTTTTTT. Translating gives CASSLHLGFVGPTNEKLFF. The entire variable domain, with the rest obtained from reference TRBV28 and TRBJ1-4, is as follows: DVKVTQSSRYLVKRTGEKVFLECVQDMDHENMFWYRQDPGLGLRLIYFSYDVKMKEKGDIPEGYSVSREKKERFSLILESASTNQTSMYLCASSLHLGFVGPTNEKLFFGSGTQLSVL.